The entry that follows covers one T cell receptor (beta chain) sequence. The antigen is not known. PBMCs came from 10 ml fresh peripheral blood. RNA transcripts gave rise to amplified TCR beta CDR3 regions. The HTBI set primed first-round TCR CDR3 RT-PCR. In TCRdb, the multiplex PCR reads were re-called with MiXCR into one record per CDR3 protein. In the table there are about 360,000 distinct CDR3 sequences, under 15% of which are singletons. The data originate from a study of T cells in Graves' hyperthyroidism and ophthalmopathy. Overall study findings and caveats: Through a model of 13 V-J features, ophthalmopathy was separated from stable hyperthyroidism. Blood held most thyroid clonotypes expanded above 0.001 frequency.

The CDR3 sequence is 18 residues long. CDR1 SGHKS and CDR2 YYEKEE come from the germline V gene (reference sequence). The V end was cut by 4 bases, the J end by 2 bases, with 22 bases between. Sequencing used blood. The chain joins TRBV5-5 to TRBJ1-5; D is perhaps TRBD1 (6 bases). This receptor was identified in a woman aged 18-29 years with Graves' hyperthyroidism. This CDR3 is CASSPFYRVGIGNQPQHF. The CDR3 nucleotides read TGTGCCAGCAGCCCCTTTTACAGGGTAGGAATAGGCAATCAGCCCCAGCATTTT.